This TCR beta chain originates from a study of blood T cell repertoires in COVID-19. In the study overall: Specimens from acute and convalescent COVID-19 originated in the United States, Italy and Spain. PBMCs, B-cell-depleted T cells, or T cells provided the cDNA or gDNA that made up the material.

Original analysis: Nucleated cell counts were estimated from reference gene primer amplification. Generated by immunoSEQ multiplex PCR, the TCRdb table keeps only in-frame clones and is missing some. From that table come the V and J calls and clone size; the DNA was used to work out D and trimming. Here the sample spans 90,000 to 120,000 clones, 60% to 85% being singletons. The CDR3 runs 13 residues. The germline V gene encodes CDR1 PRHDT and CDR2 FYEKMQ (reference sequence). The V segment lost 5 bases and the J segment 11 bases; nucleotides outside the gene matches: 10. Sequencing was done on a sample of peripheral blood. The V gene is TRBV13, the J gene TRBJ2-3; 7 nucleotides align to TRBD1. The receptor comes from a man in his sixties or seventies with acute or convalescent COVID-19. CDR3 region: CASSLQEGQRQYF. The DNA for the CDR3 is TGTGCCAGCAGCCTGCAAGAGGGACAGCGGCAGTATTTT.